The clone carrying this T cell receptor beta chain was picked up one time. The ends lost 5 bases at V and 10 bases at J; junction bases unmatched: 9. In germline, CDR1 is LGHDT, CDR2 YNNKEL (reference sequence). The CDR3 loop spans 16 amino acids. This entry belongs to a study of blood T cell repertoires in COVID-19. Whole-study context: Spain, Italy and the United States supplied samples that represented acute and convalescent COVID-19. PBMCs, B-cell-depleted T cells, or T cells provided the cDNA or gDNA that made up the material.

As handled by the study authors: Amplification with reference gene primers provided the estimates of nucleated cell counts. Here immunoSEQ multiplex PCR was the method, and the copy in TCRdb shows in-frame clones only, minus some. V and J calls and clone size are as listed in that table; D and trimming were resolved from the DNA. The sample shows some 400,000 clones, 81% of them seen only once. The chain combines TRBV3-1 (or the pseudogene TRBV3-2) with TRBJ2-1, with TRBD2 matching over 15 bases. This receptor was identified in a human donor with acute or convalescent COVID-19. The donor label of this sample is uncertain. Sequencing was done on a sample of peripheral blood. CDR3 region: CASSTRTSGRAGEQFF. As DNA, the CDR3 is TGTGCCAGCAGCACCCGGACTAGCGGGAGGGCGGGGGAGCAGTTCTTC.